These 30 T cell receptor beta chains were sequenced from one sample in a study of blood T cell repertoires in COVID-19. The table came from immunoSEQ multiplex PCR; TCRdb's copy has only in-frame clones and leaves some out. This table has 200,000 to 300,000 clones, more than 85% appearing once. Sequencing input: peripheral blood. These receptors came from a woman aged 55 to 70 with COVID-19, enrolled during active disease.

The V gene is TRBV20-1, the J gene TRBJ2-1, with 8 bases that match TRBD2. Germline-derived CDR1 and CDR2 are DFQATT and SNEGSKA (reference sequence). The CDR3 length is 15 residues. J was trimmed by 4 bases and V by 3 bases; bases with no gene match: 8. CDR3 amino acids: CSASQTGGGYNEQFF. CDR3 nucleotides: TGCAGTGCTAGTCAGACGGGAGGGGGGTACAATGAGCAGTTCTTC.

The chain combines TRBV6-2 or TRBV6-3 with TRBJ2-5; D uncertain. Germline assignment: CDR1 MNHEY and CDR2 SVGEGT. The CDR3 runs to 14 residues. V was trimmed by 3 bases and J by 2 bases, leaving 10 bases between them. The CDR3: CASSYGSWQETQYF. DNA for the CDR3: TGTGCCAGCAGTTATGGTAGCTGGCAAGAGACCCAGTACTTC.

V and J are TRBV6-1 and TRBJ1-5; tentatively, D is TRBD1 (6 bases). V dropped 1 base and J dropped 1 base, with 14 bases sitting between them. CDR3 length: 17 residues. Per germline, CDR1 MNHNS and CDR2 SASEGT. The CDR3 coding sequence is TGTGCCAGCAGTGAAGAACAGGGCCTCTTAAGCAATCAGCCCCAGCATTTT. Protein sequence: CASSEEQGLLSNQPQHF.

This chain uses TRBV30 with TRBJ1-6; perhaps TRBD1 as D (6 bases). This CDR3 has 15 amino acids. V lost 4 bases to trimming and J lost 7 bases, with 17 bases between them. Germline V gene lookup returns CDR1 GTSNPN and CDR2 SVGIG (reference sequence). CDR3: CAWTPRTVLNSPLHF. CDR3 DNA: TGTGCCTGGACCCCGAGGACAGTTTTGAATTCACCCCTCCACTTT.

The V and J genes are TRBV30 and TRBJ1-1; D unresolved. This CDR3 comprises 13 residues. V shed 0 bases and J shed 8 bases, with 13 bases lying between them. CDR1 is GTSNPN and CDR2 is SVGIG in the germline V gene (reference sequence). The CDR3 protein is CAWSVRGVSEAFF. CDR3 nucleotides: TGTGCCTGGAGTGTACGAGGCGTGTCCGAAGCTTTCTTT.

CDR3 loop: CASSDTGGNQPQHF. The CDR3 DNA sequence: TGTGCCAGCAGCGACACAGGGGGCAATCAGCCCCAGCATTTT. V and J are TRBV6-5 and TRBJ1-5; 7 bases line up with TRBD1. Per germline, CDR1 MNHEY and CDR2 SVGAGI. The CDR3 is 14 residues long. J was trimmed by 2 bases and V by 6 bases; bases with no gene match: 4.

The J gene is TRBJ2-1, the V gene TRBV19; 7 nucleotides match TRBD2. Germline-derived CDR1 and CDR2 are LNHDA and SQIVND (reference sequence). V was clipped by 4 bases and J by 8 bases; unmatched bases: 17. The CDR3 totals 17 residues. The CDR3 nucleotides read TGTGCCAGTAGTAGGGGCGGGAGTATGGTAGGGTACTATGAGCAGTTCTTC. Encoded protein: CASSRGGSMVGYYEQFF.

In this sample, this clone turned up a few times. V usage is TRBV19 and J usage is TRBJ2-1, with 10 bases fitting TRBD2. After removal of 5 bases from V and 8 bases from J, the junction contained 6 bases not matched to a gene. The CDR3 loop spans 14 amino acids. The germline CDR1 and CDR2 sequences are LNHDA and SQIVND (reference sequence). CDR3 sequence (DNA): TGTGCCAGTAGTGCTAGCGGGAGAAGCGATGAGCAGTTCTTC. Encoded protein: CASSASGRSDEQFF.

This clone was counted between two and nine times. The chain combines TRBV30 with TRBJ1-6; D is perhaps TRBD1 (6 bases). CDR3 size: 14 residues. With 3 bases removed from V and 10 bases from J, the gap between germline ends came to 16 bases. The germline V gene encodes CDR1 GTSNPN and CDR2 SVGIG (reference sequence). The CDR3 nucleotides are TGTGCCTGGAGATTCAGGGGCGTTAGATCACCCCTCCACTTT. This sequence encodes CAWRFRGVRSPLHF.

V is TRBV10-2 and J is TRBJ1-6; the match to TRBD1 covers 7 bases. Germline CDR1 is WSHSY and CDR2 is SAAADI. The CDR3 has 16 residues. Losses at the gene ends were 0 bases for V and 8 bases for J; bases not matched to a gene: 7. CDR3 sequence reads: CASSESGTEVDSPLHF. DNA of the CDR3: TGCGCCAGCAGTGAGTCAGGGACAGAAGTCGATTCACCCCTCCACTTT.

The chain has TRBV19 and TRBJ1-2; D is perhaps TRBD1 (5 bases). This CDR3 region has 14 residues. CDR1 is LNHDA and CDR2 is SQIVND in the germline V gene (reference sequence). V was trimmed by 3 bases and J by 6 bases, leaving 14 bases between them. The CDR3 nucleotides read TGTGCCAGTAGTATTCGGGCAGGGCTTGATGGCTACACCTTC. This gives the protein CASSIRAGLDGYTF.

This clone was observed a single time. This may arise from a read error, as a much more abundant clone is one base away. This sequence joins TRBV13 and TRBJ2-3; no firm D call. In germline, CDR1 is PRHDT, CDR2 FYEKMQ (reference sequence). This CDR3 is built from 13 residues. The ends were cut back, 3 bases at V and 1 base at J, with 5 bases in the middle. The CDR3 DNA sequence: TGTGCCAGCAGCTTCGGTGGCACAGATACGCAGTATTTT. It yields the protein CASSFGGTDTQYF.

The rearrangement links TRBV28 to TRBJ1-2; 7 positions match TRBD1. The J segment lost 2 bases and the V segment lost 5 bases, leaving 14 bases of the junction unmatched. The germline CDR1 and CDR2 sequences are MDHEN and SYDVKM. This CDR3 contains 17 residues. CDR3 coding DNA: TGTGCCAGCAGTGAAGGGGGCCTTCACTCCTTGAACTATGGCTACACCTTC. This gives the protein CASSEGGLHSLNYGYTF.

This chain uses TRBV30 with TRBJ2-5, with 12 bases that match TRBD2. Trimming cost V 7 bases and J 5 bases; bases outside gene matches: 8. Germline lookup yields CDR1 GTSNPN and CDR2 SVGIG (reference sequence). This CDR3 has 14 amino acids. The CDR3 region has the DNA TGTGCCTCCGGATCTAGCGGGAGGGGGGAGACCCAGTACTTC. The encoded protein is CASGSSGRGETQYF.

The V and J genes are TRBV2 and TRBJ1-2, with TRBD1 as a possible D gene (5 bases). V dropped 8 bases and J dropped 2 bases, with 15 bases sitting between them. Per the germline V gene, CDR1 is SNHLY and CDR2 is FYNNEI. The CDR3 sequence is 14 residues long. CDR3 loop: CASAGGRRNYGYTF. The CDR3, as DNA: TGTGCCAGCGCGGGGGGACGAAGAAACTATGGCTACACCTTC.

This clone has more than one count but fewer than ten. The genes are TRBV30 and TRBJ1-2; D might be TRBD1 (6 bases). CDR1 is GTSNPN, CDR2 SVGIG, per germline (reference sequence). The CDR3 loop spans 13 amino acids. Trimming removed 0 bases from V and 8 bases from J, with 13 bases in between. Written as DNA, the CDR3 is TGTGCCTGGAGTGTCCGGCACAGGGAAGGCTACACCTTC. Translated, it gives CAWSVRHREGYTF.

This clone occurred once. The chain has TRBV29-1 and TRBJ2-7, with D maybe TRBD2 (6 bases). The CDR3 is made up of 13 amino acids. Germline loops: CDR1 SQVTM, CDR2 ANQGSEA. Trimming removed 3 bases at V and 6 bases at J, with 15 bases between. CDR3: CSVEVQAGSEQYF. DNA for the CDR3: TGCAGCGTTGAGGTTCAGGCGGGATCCGAGCAGTACTTC.

The rearrangement links TRBV29-1 to TRBJ2-7; 8 bases map to TRBD1. Trimming removed 1 base from V and 2 bases from J; junction bases left unmatched: 10. This CDR3 spans 16 amino acids. Per germline, CDR1 SQVTM and CDR2 ANQGSEA. The DNA of the CDR3 is TGCAGCGTTGAAGCTAGAGGGGGGACAGGAGCCTACGAGCAGTACTTC. Amino acids: CSVEARGGTGAYEQYF.

This chain joins TRBV5-1 and TRBJ1-2; 9 bases are a match to TRBD1. J lost 3 bases, V lost 4 bases, and 7 bases had no gene match. The CDR3 has 15 residues. Germline loops: CDR1 SGHRS, CDR2 YFSETQ. In nucleotides, the CDR3 is TGCGCCAGCAGCATCGGACAGGGGTCACACTATGGCTACACCTTC. It encodes CASSIGQGSHYGYTF.

This chain links TRBV2 with TRBJ2-3; D is perhaps TRBD2 (6 bases). CDR3 size: 15 residues. Germline CDR1 and CDR2: SNHLY and FYNNEI. The V gene lost 10 bases and the J gene lost 2 bases, with 19 bases spanning the gap. The CDR3 DNA reads TGTGCCATAACGAGGAGTAGCGGTTACACAGATACGCAGTATTTT. Its translation is CAITRSSGYTDTQYF.

This chain connects TRBV11-2 to TRBJ2-7; D is perhaps TRBD2 (6 bases). Looked up from germline, CDR1 is SGHAT and CDR2 is FQNNGV. Trimming took 1 base from V and 6 from J, leaving 13 bases between them. CDR3 length equals 14 residues. CDR3 coding DNA: TGTGCCAGCAGCTTAGCGGGAGCCCCCTCCGAGCAGTACTTC. This translates into CASSLAGAPSEQYF.

The chain is built from TRBV5-1 and TRBJ2-1, with 13 nucleotides matching TRBD2. V shed 2 bases and J 5 bases; nucleotides not matched to a gene: 4. The CDR3 runs to 16 residues. Germline V gene data show CDR1 as SGHRS and CDR2 as YFSETQ. The CDR3 nucleotides read TGCGCCAGCAGCTTCGACACTAGCGGGAGGGACAATGAGCAGTTCTTC. Translating gives CASSFDTSGRDNEQFF.

The rearrangement uses TRBV7-7 and TRBJ1-2; TRBD1 agrees at 9 bases. The germline V gene has CDR1 SSHAT and CDR2 FNYEAQ (reference sequence). The ends lost 4 bases at V and 7 bases at J; junction bases unmatched: 16. The CDR3 has 17 residues. DNA of the CDR3: TGTGCCAGCAGCTCGCTACCCCCGGGACAGGGAGGGGGTGGCTACACCTTC. Its translation: CASSSLPPGQGGGGYTF.

This chain links TRBV12-5 with TRBJ2-3, with 7 bases identical to TRBD1. Per the germline V gene, CDR1 is LGHNT and CDR2 is FRNRAP. The CDR3 has 16 residues. Trimming cost V 7 bases and J 1 base; bases outside gene matches: 11. The CDR3, as DNA: TGTGCTAGTGCCACCCTCCGAGGGGGCGGCACAGATACGCAGTATTTT. This translates into CASATLRGGGTDTQYF.

The V gene is TRBV30, the J gene TRBJ2-1; maybe TRBD2 (6 bases). The CDR3 is made up of 17 amino acids. Trimming took off 1 base at V and 7 bases at J, with 23 bases between the two ends. The V gene's germline CDR1 is GTSNPN and CDR2 SVGIG (reference sequence). In nucleotides, the CDR3 is TGTGCCTGGAGTGATAAAATCCGTTCTCTTGGGGGGAATGAGCAGTTCTTC. Translated, it gives CAWSDKIRSLGGNEQFF.

This sequence joins TRBV12-3 or TRBV12-4 and TRBJ2-2; D might be TRBD2 (5 bases). With 5 bases removed from V and 6 bases from J, the gap between germline ends came to 10 bases. The CDR3 consists of 13 residues. The CDR3 spells CASSAISAGELFF. CDR3 bases: TGTGCCAGCAGTGCCATTAGCGCCGGGGAGCTGTTTTTT.

V is TRBV29-1 and J is TRBJ2-1; 12 bases map to TRBD2. J lost 4 bases, V lost 7 bases, and 2 bases had no gene match. CDR3 length: 13 residues. Germline-derived CDR1 and CDR2 are SQVTM and ANQGSEA. Here the CDR3 DNA reads TGCAGCGGAGGACTAGCGGGGTACAATGAGCAGTTCTTC. Residues: CSGGLAGYNEQFF.

The CDR3 nucleotides are TGTGCCAGCAGCCACGGACACACAGATACGCAGTATTTT. This encodes CASSHGHTDTQYF. This rearrangement joins TRBV6-2 or TRBV6-3 to TRBJ2-3; tentatively, D is TRBD1 (5 bases). With 6 bases removed from V and 2 bases from J, the gap between germline ends came to 9 bases. Looked up from germline, CDR1 is MNHEY and CDR2 is SVGEGT. The CDR3 spans 13 residues.

V is TRBV24-1 and J is TRBJ2-5, with 10 positions matching TRBD1. Trimming removed 3 bases from V and 4 bases from J; junction bases left unmatched: 7. This CDR3 has 16 residues. Germline loops: CDR1 KGHDR, CDR2 SFDVKD. For the CDR3, the DNA is TGTGCCACCAGTGATCCTGGGACAGGGGAGACAGAGACCCAGTACTTC. This encodes CATSDPGTGETETQYF.

V gene TRBV6-1 combines with J gene TRBJ2-5; weak D call: TRBD1 (5 bases). Germline loops: CDR1 MNHNS, CDR2 SASEGT. CDR3 length: 15 amino acids. The V end was cut by 0 bases, the J end by 4 bases, with 12 bases between. CDR3 coding DNA: TGTGCCAGCAGTGAAGCCCCAGGGTCCCGAGAGACCCAGTACTTC. It codes for CASSEAPGSRETQYF.